The next 26 T cell receptor beta chains were all read from a single sample in a study of neoadjuvant anti-PD-1 for oral cavity cancer. The repertoire was sequenced with immunoSEQ multiplex PCR; TCRdb's copy has only in-frame clones and lacks some. The data show 13,000 to 15,000 clones, 60% to 85% seen once. This sample's time point: after neoadjuvant nivolumab, at surgical resection. The sequences come from PBMCs, collected after nivolumab (anti-PD-1) treatment. The receptors come from a person aged 40 to 85 with oral cavity squamous cell carcinoma.

V usage is TRBV6-6 and J usage is TRBJ1-4; the match to TRBD1 covers 7 bases. Germline V gene data show CDR1 as MNHNY and CDR2 as SVGAGI (reference sequence). The length of the CDR3 is 15 residues. The V segment lost 8 bases and the J segment 2 bases; nucleotides outside the gene matches: 8. This CDR3 is CASERGPLTNEKLFF. As DNA, the CDR3 is TGTGCCAGCGAAAGGGGGCCACTTACTAATGAAAAACTGTTTTTT.

The chain uses TRBV7-3 and TRBJ2-3; D is perhaps TRBD2 (5 bases). The CDR3 sequence is 13 residues long. V lost 4 bases to trimming and J lost 2 bases, with 7 bases between them. Germline V gene lookup returns CDR1 SGHTA and CDR2 FQGTGA. The CDR3 DNA reads as TGTGCCAGCAGCTCGGGGTACACAGATACGCAGTATTTT. Its protein product is CASSSGYTDTQYF.

CDR3 in amino acids: CASSGPGLLNTGELFF. As DNA, the CDR3 is TGTGCCAGCAGCGGCCCGGGACTCTTAAACACCGGGGAGCTGTTTTTT. This chain connects TRBV7-2 to TRBJ2-2; D possibly corresponds to TRBD2 (6 bases). V lost 5 bases to trimming and J lost 2 bases, with 15 bases between them. This CDR3 has 16 residues. The germline gives CDR1 SGHTA, CDR2 FQGNSA.

This chain uses TRBV25-1 with TRBJ2-3; D is perhaps TRBD1 (6 bases). Between the trimmed V and J ends, which lost 3 bases and 2 bases, there was a span of 12 bases. Germline CDR1 and CDR2: MGHDK and SYGVNS. The CDR3 has 15 amino acids. Written as DNA, the CDR3 is TGTGCCAGCAGTGATTCGACAGGATACACAGATACGCAGTATTTT. It specifies CASSDSTGYTDTQYF.

The chain links TRBV10-2 to TRBJ1-2; tentative D call: TRBD1 (6 bases). Trimming left V 8 bases short and J 2 bases short, with 9 bases between. This CDR3 region has 12 residues. Looked up from germline, CDR1 is WSHSY and CDR2 is SAAADI. This CDR3 reads CASATGNYGYTF. The CDR3 DNA reads as TGCGCCAGCGCTACAGGGAACTATGGCTACACCTTC.

The chain is built from TRBV25-1 and TRBJ2-5; 7 bases are a match to TRBD2. CDR3 length: 14 amino acids. Germline V gives CDR1 MGHDK, CDR2 SYGVNS. V shed 0 bases, J shed 5 bases, and the junction held 3 bases outside the gene matches. The DNA for the CDR3 is TGTGCCAGCAGTGAATACGGGAGGTCGGAGACCCAGTACTTC. Translating gives CASSEYGRSETQYF.

The chain couples TRBV5-1 to TRBJ2-7; D unresolved. The CDR3 is 14 amino acids. Germline-derived CDR1 and CDR2 are SGHRS and YFSETQ. V was shortened by 0 bases and J by 0 bases, with 7 bases between the two germline ends. Here the CDR3 DNA reads TGCGCCAGCAGCTTGGATCAGAGCTCCTACGAGCAGTACTTC. It encodes CASSLDQSSYEQYF.

J is TRBJ2-2 and V is TRBV5-1; TRBD2 matches 11 bases. V lost 0 bases to trimming and J lost 5 bases; unmatched junction nucleotides: 3. The germline gives CDR1 SGHRS, CDR2 YFSETQ. The CDR3 consists of 16 residues. CDR3 sequence reads: CASSLAGTSGTGELFF. Here the CDR3 DNA reads TGCGCCAGCAGCTTGGCCGGGACTAGCGGTACCGGGGAGCTGTTTTTT.

This chain connects TRBV11-2 to TRBJ1-2; a weak D match, TRBD1 (5 bases). This CDR3 has 15 amino acids. The germline V and J ends were trimmed by 2 bases and 8 bases, with 18 bases remaining between them. Germline loops: CDR1 SGHAT, CDR2 FQNNGV. CDR3 nucleotide sequence: TGTGCCAGCAGCTTATCTAACTTCGGGGGTGAGGGCTACACCTTC. Translation: CASSLSNFGGEGYTF.

This clone was detected only a few times. The gene calls are TRBV5-4 and TRBJ2-2; D might be TRBD1 or TRBD2, each matching 5 bases. Germline-derived CDR1 and CDR2 are SGHNT and YYREEE (reference sequence). The V and J ends lost 0 bases and 4 bases respectively, with 10 bases between them. The CDR3 consists of 15 residues. CDR3 in amino acids: CASSLGGKGTGELFF. The CDR3, as DNA: TGTGCCAGCAGCTTGGGGGGGAAGGGCACCGGGGAGCTGTTTTTT. Filled out from reference TRBV5-4 and TRBJ2-2, the complete variable domain reads ETGVTQSPTHLIKTRGQQVTLRCSSQSGHNTVSWYQQALGQGPQFIFQYYREEENGRGNFPPRFSGLQFPNYSSELNVNALELDDSALYLCASSLGGKGTGELFFGEGSRLTVL.

V is TRBV6-5 and J is TRBJ1-2, with TRBD1 matching over 8 bases. Germline loops: CDR1 MNHEY, CDR2 SVGAGI. Losses at the gene ends were 6 bases for V and 7 bases for J; bases not matched to a gene: 13. The CDR3 sequence is 15 residues long. CDR3 protein: CASSPGQGIISGYTF. The CDR3 DNA reads as TGTGCCAGCAGCCCCGGACAGGGCATCATTAGTGGCTACACCTTC.

This chain joins TRBV6-5 and TRBJ1-4, with D possibly TRBD1 on 5 matching bases. Trimming took 2 bases from V and 7 from J, leaving 14 bases between them. In germline, CDR1 is MNHEY, CDR2 SVGAGI. CDR3 size: 15 residues. The CDR3 here is CASSYSGGGGEKLFF. The CDR3 region has the DNA TGTGCCAGCAGTTACAGTGGGGGGGGAGGTGAAAAACTGTTTTTT.

V gene TRBV13 combines with J gene TRBJ2-5; TRBD2 matches at 8 bases. The CDR3 contains 16 residues. J gave up 10 bases and V 1 base, and 14 bases lay outside the gene matches. Germline assignment: CDR1 PRHDT and CDR2 FYEKMQ (reference sequence). CDR3 amino acids: CASSLAAGVDREGQYF. The CDR3 DNA sequence: TGTGCCAGCAGCTTAGCGGCAGGGGTAGATCGGGAGGGCCAGTACTTC.

This clone has more than one count but fewer than ten. The V gene is TRBV10-1, the J gene TRBJ1-2, with TRBD1 matching over 8 bases. The CDR3 consists of 13 residues. Losses at the gene ends were 4 bases for V and 8 bases for J; bases not matched to a gene: 6. Germline values: CDR1 WNHNN, CDR2 SYGVQD (reference sequence). CDR3: CASSGDRGSGYTF. CDR3 coding DNA: TGCGCCAGCAGTGGTGACAGGGGATCAGGCTACACCTTC.

V usage is TRBV9 and J usage is TRBJ2-2, with 7 bases lining up with TRBD2. J lost 6 bases, V lost 0 bases, and 2 bases had no gene match. The CDR3 length is 14 residues. Germline CDR1 is SGDLS and CDR2 is YYNGEE. The CDR3, as DNA: TGTGCCAGCAGCGTAGCGGGAGGCGCCGGGGAGCTGTTTTTT. This encodes CASSVAGGAGELFF. The full variable domain, rest sourced from reference TRBV9 and TRBJ2-2, is DSGVTQTPKHLITATGQRVTLRCSPRSGDLSVYWYQQSLDQGLQFLIQYYNGEERAKGNILERFSAQQFPDLHSELNLSSLELGDSALYFCASSVAGGAGELFFGEGSRLTVL.

This chain connects TRBV9 to TRBJ1-1, with D perhaps TRBD1 (5 bases). V was pared by 4 bases and J by 1 base, with 11 bases between. Germline loops: CDR1 SGDLS, CDR2 YYNGEE. The length of the CDR3 is 14 residues. The CDR3 region has the DNA TGTGCCAGCAGCCAAACGGGGGAGAACACTGAAGCTTTCTTT. Its translation: CASSQTGENTEAFF.

This sequence joins TRBV6-1 and TRBJ1-2; D is unclear. Germline CDR1 is MNHNS and CDR2 is SASEGT. The CDR3 has 13 amino acids. Trimming removed 1 base at V and 8 bases at J, with 11 bases between. CDR3 DNA: TGTGCCAGCAGTGAAGGAAGACGGGAGGGCTACACCTTC. Its translation is CASSEGRREGYTF.

This clone was found a few times. The gene calls are TRBV7-2 and TRBJ1-5; TRBD1 matches at 7 bases. Germline trimming cut 1 base from V and 6 bases from J; bases unmatched to any gene: 9. The V gene's germline CDR1 is SGHTA and CDR2 FQGNSA. The CDR3 has 16 residues. The CDR3 nucleotides are TGTGCCAGCAGCTTAGGAGGAGGGGGCTTGGGTCAGCCCCAGCATTTT. It translates to CASSLGGGGLGQPQHF.

J is TRBJ1-4 and V is TRBV13; maybe TRBD1 (6 bases). CDR1 is PRHDT and CDR2 is FYEKMQ in the germline V gene (reference sequence). Trimming left V 4 bases short and J 6 bases short, with 15 bases between. This CDR3 is 15 amino acids long. The CDR3 loop is CASSSPRDNHEKLFF. The CDR3 nucleotides are TGTGCCAGCAGCTCCCCCCGGGACAACCATGAAAAACTGTTTTTT.

This rearrangement joins TRBV10-3 to TRBJ2-5; 13 bases fit TRBD2. The CDR3 loop spans 18 amino acids. With V trimmed by 2 bases and J by 5 bases, 11 bases remained unmatched. Looked up from germline, CDR1 is ENHRY and CDR2 is SYGVKD. The CDR3 DNA reads TGTGCCATCAGTGAGACCCGACTAGCGGGAGGCAAGAGGGAGACCCAGTACTTC. It encodes CAISETRLAGGKRETQYF.

This clone was counted a few times. The sample carries other DNA sequences with the same CDR3. The chain has TRBV2 and TRBJ2-5; D gene ambiguous. The CDR3 covers 11 residues. Trimming shortened V by 5 bases and J by 5 bases, and 6 bases separated the two germline ends. CDR1 and CDR2 (germline): SNHLY, FYNNEI. CDR3 loop: CASSPQETQYF. CDR3 nucleotide sequence: TGTGCCAGCAGTCCCCAGGAGACCCAGTACTTC.

This chain connects TRBV30 to TRBJ2-1; D remains ambiguous. Trimming removed 1 base at V and 5 bases at J, with 6 bases between. The CDR3 totals 12 residues. Germline V lookup: CDR1 GTSNPN, CDR2 SVGIG (reference sequence). The CDR3 here is CAWSGENNEQFF. CDR3 DNA sequence: TGTGCCTGGAGTGGGGAAAACAATGAGCAGTTCTTC.

The sample holds a few counts of this clone. The CDR3 protein is CATSRVQGTVFYEQYF. CDR3 nucleotide sequence: TGTGCCACCAGCAGAGTACAGGGGACAGTATTTTACGAGCAGTACTTC. V usage is TRBV15 and J usage is TRBJ2-7; TRBD1 matches 7 bases. With V trimmed by 1 base and J by 4 bases, 10 bases remained unmatched. Germline-derived CDR1 and CDR2 are LNHNV and YYDKDF (reference sequence). The CDR3 sequence is 16 residues long.

In this sample, this clone turned up once. V usage is TRBV9 and J usage is TRBJ2-5; the D call may be TRBD1 or TRBD2 (5 bases each). Trimming stripped 3 bases from V and 5 bases from J, with 17 bases between. From germline, CDR1 is SGDLS and CDR2 YYNGEE. The CDR3 sequence is 15 residues long. Written as DNA, the CDR3 is TGTGCCAGCAGCGCCGGGACGGGGTCCCTGGAGACCCAGTACTTC. This translates into CASSAGTGSLETQYF.

CDR3 sequence (DNA): TGCAGCGTTTCATATCCTCCGGGCTACGAGCAGTACTTC. This encodes CSVSYPPGYEQYF. The chain is built from TRBV29-1 and TRBJ2-7; D call uncertain. In germline, CDR1 is SQVTM, CDR2 ANQGSEA. V lost 5 bases and J 3 bases, leaving 14 bases between the germline ends. The CDR3 consists of 13 residues.

This clone was counted between two and nine times. The CDR3 protein is CASSLERLGYTF. Written as DNA, the CDR3 is TGTGCCAGCAGCTTAGAAAGACTTGGCTACACCTTC. This rearrangement joins TRBV11-2 to TRBJ1-2; no reliable D call. Trimming left V 0 bases short and J 7 bases short, with 6 bases between. The CDR3 is 12 residues long. Germline V gives CDR1 SGHAT, CDR2 FQNNGV.